The clone carrying this T cell receptor beta chain was counted a few times. Every TCR cDNA molecule bore a unique molecular identifier. TCRdb re-analysed the 5' RACE reads in MiXCR, keeping a single row per CDR3 protein. Here the sample spans approximately 11,000 distinct CDR3 sequences, around 3.5% being singletons. Regarding time point: sample taken at primary tumor resection. This sample was included in a study of spatial heterogeneity in lung cancer. Study as a whole: Detection consistently yielded more beta chains than alpha chains.

Germline V CDR1 and CDR2: SEHNR, FQNEAQ (reference sequence). This CDR3 is 14 amino acids long. Trimming at V came to 5 bases and at J to 2 bases, leaving 6 bases not matched to a gene. This receptor was taken from a female donor with early-stage non-small cell lung cancer. This specimen consisted of PBMCs, obtained at surgery. This chain joins TRBV7-9 and TRBJ2-7; 7 bases fit TRBD2. This CDR3 reads CASSLGGTTYEQYF. The CDR3 region has the DNA TGTGCCAGCAGCCTGGGGGGGACTACCTACGAGCAGTACTTC.